This TCR beta chain was sequenced during a study of control samples from healthy donors and cancer patients. This CDR3 has 18 residues. The V and J ends lost 0 bases and 3 bases respectively, with 21 bases between them. Germline V gene sequence: CDR1 SGHNT, CDR2 YYREEE (reference sequence). The data were produced by immunoSEQ multiplex PCR, yet TCRdb's version contains in-frame clones alone and is incomplete. Of 12,000 to 15,000 clones in the sample, 77% were seen once. The sample consisted of formalin-fixed, paraffin-embedded tissue. The gene calls are TRBV5-4 and TRBJ1-2; weak D call: TRBD1 (6 bases). The receptor's source is a female donor with lung cancer. CDR3 protein: CASSLATPGPKGDYGYTF. Here the CDR3 DNA reads TGTGCCAGCAGCTTGGCCACCCCGGGACCGAAGGGGGACTATGGCTACACCTTC.